The 17 T cell receptor beta chains listed next were all sequenced from one sample in a study of response to subunit inactivated influenza vaccine. TCRdb re-analysed the RT-PCR reads in MiXCR, keeping a single row per CDR3 protein. Of 500,000 or so distinct CDR3 sequences listed, 15% to 20% are singletons. The sample in question was CD4+ T cells sorted from PBMCs, obtained roughly 24 months after vaccination. These receptors all stem from a man between 50 and 69 years old who received an inactivated influenza vaccine.

The V call is TRBV9, the J call TRBJ2-7, with D perhaps TRBD2 (5 bases). This CDR3 is 14 amino acids long. Germline V CDR1 and CDR2: SGDLS, YYNGEE. Trimming pared 6 bases from V and 0 bases from J, leaving 13 bases between. The CDR3 DNA sequence: TGTGCCAGCACCGTTAGCGCATCCTCCTACGAGCAGTACTTC. This gives the protein CASTVSASSYEQYF.

The V and J genes are TRBV5-1 and TRBJ2-3, with 7 positions matching TRBD1. The ends lost 5 bases at V and 7 bases at J; junction bases unmatched: 13. Germline lookup yields CDR1 SGHRS and CDR2 YFSETQ. The CDR3 loop spans 15 amino acids. The CDR3 nucleotides read TGCGCCAGCAGTAAGACAGGGTCTCTCGGTTATACGCAGTATTTT. Translating it yields CASSKTGSLGYTQYF.

This chain uses TRBV18 with TRBJ2-3; TRBD2 agrees at 8 bases. The CDR3 extends over 17 amino acids. From germline, CDR1 is KGHSH and CDR2 LQKENI. V lost 3 bases to trimming and J lost 3 bases; unmatched junction nucleotides: 11. The CDR3 region is CASSPPTSSGKTDTQYF. The CDR3 coding sequence is TGTGCCAGCTCACCTCCCACGAGTAGCGGGAAGACAGATACGCAGTATTTT.

This clonotype was recorded a few times. CDR3 residues: CASSLLEVPGELFF. The CDR3 DNA is TGTGCCAGCAGCTTACTAGAGGTCCCCGGGGAGCTGTTTTTT. V is TRBV7-2 and J is TRBJ2-2; D unresolved. CDR3 length: 14 residues. V lost 2 bases to trimming and J lost 6 bases, with 10 bases between them. Germline CDR1 and CDR2: SGHTA and FQGNSA.

The V call is TRBV9, the J call TRBJ1-2; 11 nucleotides match TRBD1. V lost 3 bases and J lost 0; bases outside the gene matches: 7. Germline CDR1 reads SGDLS; CDR2 reads YYNGEE. The length of the CDR3 is 17 residues. CDR3 bases: TGTGCCAGCAGCGCGGGGACAGGGGGTCGCGCTAACTATGGCTACACCTTC. Its translation is CASSAGTGGRANYGYTF.

The chain joins TRBV6-2 or TRBV6-3 to TRBJ2-3; D is perhaps TRBD1 or TRBD2 (6 bases each). The V and J ends lost 10 bases and 6 bases respectively, with 14 bases between them. The CDR3 contains 12 residues. Germline-derived CDR1 and CDR2 are MNHEY and SVGEGT. CDR3 nucleotide sequence: TGTGCCACCGGAGGGGGGCCGGATACGCAGTATTTT. This translates into CATGGGPDTQYF.

This clonotype has a handful of counts. The V gene is TRBV12-3 or TRBV12-4, the J gene TRBJ2-7, with 9 bases identical to TRBD1. The CDR3 spans 16 residues. V gave up 4 bases and J gave up 0 bases; unmatched junction bases: 7. Here the CDR3 reads CASSSWDRVISYEQYF. The CDR3 coding sequence is TGTGCCAGCAGTTCATGGGACAGGGTCATCTCCTACGAGCAGTACTTC.

This clonotype was seen a few times. The genes are TRBV19 and TRBJ2-6, with a tentative D call TRBD1 (6 bases). Germline CDR1 reads LNHDA; CDR2 reads SQIVND (reference sequence). The CDR3 is 16 amino acids. The V end was cut by 7 bases, the J end by 2 bases, with 15 bases between. CDR3 sequence reads: CASTGQGRAGANVLTF. In DNA form, the CDR3 reads TGTGCCAGTACCGGTCAGGGGAGAGCTGGGGCCAACGTCCTGACTTTC.

This clonotype was picked up many times. The chain employs TRBV7-2 and TRBJ1-6, with D maybe TRBD1 (5 bases). CDR3 size: 16 residues. The germline V gene encodes CDR1 SGHTA and CDR2 FQGNSA. V lost 1 base and J 0 bases, leaving 7 bases between the germline ends. CDR3 sequence: CASSLEGSSYNSPLHF. The CDR3 nucleotides are TGTGCCAGCAGCTTAGAGGGGAGCTCCTATAATTCACCCCTCCACTTT.

This clonotype was observed at least ten times. The gene calls are TRBV4-2 and TRBJ2-3; 9 positions agree with TRBD2. J was trimmed by 2 bases and V by 2 bases; bases with no gene match: 5. Germline CDR1 is LGHNA and CDR2 is YNFKEQ. The CDR3 is made up of 16 amino acids. CDR3 sequence: CASSQNSGGSTDTQYF. The CDR3 bases are TGTGCCAGCAGCCAAAATAGCGGGGGTTCCACAGATACGCAGTATTTT.

The rearrangement uses TRBV6-1 and TRBJ2-1; D perhaps matches TRBD1 (6 bases). This CDR3 region has 14 residues. The V gene's germline CDR1 is MNHNS and CDR2 SASEGT. Trimming removed 6 bases from V and 7 bases from J, with 16 bases in between. The CDR3 DNA reads as TGTGCCAGCAGCCTGGACAGCCACCGAAATGAGCAGTTCTTC. Amino acids: CASSLDSHRNEQFF.

This chain connects TRBV5-1 to TRBJ2-5, with D possibly TRBD1 on 5 matching bases. Germline lookup yields CDR1 SGHRS and CDR2 YFSETQ. The length of the CDR3 is 16 residues. V shed 4 bases and J shed 0 bases, with 16 bases lying between them. The CDR3 loop reads CASSQRGIAYQETQYF. In DNA form, the CDR3 reads TGCGCCAGCAGCCAAAGGGGTATTGCGTACCAAGAGACCCAGTACTTC.

This clonotype occurred a few times. This rearrangement joins TRBV12-5 to TRBJ2-2, with 11 bases that match TRBD2. The CDR3 contains 16 residues. From germline, CDR1 is LGHNT and CDR2 FRNRAP. The J segment lost 4 bases and the V segment lost 3 bases, leaving 4 bases of the junction unmatched. The CDR3 region is CASGFTGTSGTGELFF. CDR3 nucleotides: TGTGCTAGTGGTTTTACCGGGACTAGCGGCACCGGGGAGCTGTTTTTT.

This clonotype showed up just a few times. This chain connects TRBV20-1 to TRBJ2-5, with 7 bases lining up with TRBD2. Germline V lookup: CDR1 DFQATT, CDR2 SNEGSKA (reference sequence). After removal of 3 bases from V and 0 bases from J, the junction contained 4 bases not matched to a gene. The CDR3 totals 14 residues. For the CDR3, the DNA is TGCAGTGCTAGCCCAGCGGGGAACCAAGAGACCCAGTACTTC. It is translated as CSASPAGNQETQYF.

This clonotype was seen many times. This sequence joins TRBV4-3 and TRBJ1-2, with D uncertain. CDR1 is LGHNA, CDR2 YSLEER, per germline. V was cut by 4 bases and J by 4 bases, with 13 bases left in between. The CDR3 loop spans 14 amino acids. CDR3 sequence: CASSRSDGSYGYTF. CDR3 coding DNA: TGCGCCAGCAGCCGCAGCGACGGGAGCTATGGCTACACCTTC.

This clonotype was seen a handful of times. This chain uses TRBV28 with TRBJ2-4; 9 positions match TRBD1. CDR3 length: 14 residues. The V segment lost 5 bases and the J segment 5 bases; nucleotides outside the gene matches: 4. Germline assignment: CDR1 MDHEN and CDR2 SYDVKM. CDR3 bases: TGTGCCAGCAGTCACAGGGGGCGCCAAAACATTCAGTACTTC. This sequence encodes CASSHRGRQNIQYF.

The chain couples TRBV20-1 to TRBJ1-1; D is unclear. The CDR3 spans 13 residues. V was pared by 6 bases and J by 4 bases, with 15 bases between. CDR1 and CDR2 from the germline V gene are DFQATT and SNEGSKA (reference sequence). CDR3 nucleotides: TGCAGTGCCCAAGGAGGACCGCGCACTGAAGCTTTCTTT. This encodes CSAQGGPRTEAFF.